Below are 15 T cell receptor beta chains sequenced from a single sample in a study of cytomegalovirus exposure and HLA in healthy donors. The primer mix had 60 Vbeta and 13 Jbeta primers. Sequencing used immunoSEQ multiplex PCR; TCRdb keeps in-frame clones, though not all of them. The sample contains about 200,000 clones, over 75% of which appear only once. The sequenced sample was PBMCs. These receptors came from a man in his late teens or twenties in good health and CMV-seronegative.

About this clone: The junction and the germline gene differ at one end; a read error may be behind it. The chain joins TRBV25-1 to TRBJ1-1, with a possible D match to TRBD1 (6 bases). CDR3 length: 14 amino acids. The germline CDR1 and CDR2 sequences are MGHDK and SYGVNS. CDR3 residues: CASSEGGLNTKAFF. CDR3 coding DNA: TGTGCCAGCTCCGAGGGGGGGCTGAACACTAAAGCTTTCTTT.

This chain uses TRBV1 with TRBJ2-7; TRBD1 is the table's D call, not checked against the DNA. TRBV1 is flagged as a pseudogene. CDR3 length equals 12 residues. CDR3 coding DNA: TGCACCAGCAGCCAAGACAGTTACGAGCAGTACTTC. Translated, it gives CTSSQDSYEQYF.

There are a few counts of this clone. The chain employs TRBV5-1 and TRBJ2-6, with 7 bases lining up with TRBD2. The CDR3 spans 15 residues. Germline loops: CDR1 SGHRS, CDR2 YFSETQ. With 7 bases clipped from V and 4 bases from J, the junction kept 8 bases outside the gene matches. The CDR3 loop reads CASEPGGSGANVLTF. The CDR3 nucleotides read TGCGCCAGCGAACCCGGGGGGTCGGGGGCCAACGTCCTGACTTTC.

This sequence joins TRBV5-1 and TRBJ2-7, with 7 bases aligning to TRBD1. The germline V gene has CDR1 SGHRS and CDR2 YFSETQ. The junction had 3 bases not matched to a gene; V was cut back by 4 bases and J by 2 bases. This CDR3 region has 13 residues. The CDR3 DNA follows: TGCGCCAGCAGCCAGGGACAGACCTACGAGCAGTACTTC. The encoded protein is CASSQGQTYEQYF.

A few counts support this clone. The gene calls are TRBV10-3 and TRBJ1-5; D perhaps matches TRBD1 (6 bases). The CDR3 has 14 amino acids. The germline V gene encodes CDR1 ENHRY and CDR2 SYGVKD. Trimming removed 0 bases at V and 7 bases at J, with 10 bases between. DNA for the CDR3: TGTGCCATCAGTGAGTCGATAAGGGGGCAGCCCCAGCATTTT. The encoded protein is CAISESIRGQPQHF.

V and J are TRBV5-1 and TRBJ2-7, with TRBD1 identical over 9 bases. The CDR3 contains 13 residues. Germline V gene sequence: CDR1 SGHRS, CDR2 YFSETQ. Trimming removed 4 bases from V and 10 bases from J; junction bases left unmatched: 9. The CDR3 loop reads CASSGKDRGEQYF. In nucleotides, the CDR3 is TGCGCCAGCAGCGGAAAGGACAGGGGCGAACAGTACTTC.

CDR3 sequence (DNA): TGTGCCAGCAGCCGGGGACTAGCGGCGCGTGAGACCCAGTACTTC. Translating gives CASSRGLAARETQYF. This chain uses TRBV27 with TRBJ2-5; 11 positions agree with TRBD2. Trimming cost V 6 bases and J 5 bases; bases outside gene matches: 8. The CDR3 extends over 15 amino acids. The germline V gene encodes CDR1 MNHEY and CDR2 SMNVEV (reference sequence).

V gene TRBV6-6 combines with J gene TRBJ1-2; 7 nucleotides align to TRBD1. The trim removed 5 bases at V and 0 bases at J, leaving 3 bases unmatched. The CDR3 has 14 residues. Germline V gene sequence: CDR1 MNHNY, CDR2 SVGAGI (reference sequence). CDR3 loop: CASSGTAANYGYTF. The CDR3 DNA follows: TGTGCCAGCAGTGGGACAGCGGCTAACTATGGCTACACCTTC.

The chain couples TRBV7-2 to TRBJ1-1; D may be TRBD1 (5 bases). The V end lost 0 bases, the J end lost 6 bases, and 11 bases lay between the germline ends. The CDR3 covers 14 residues. Germline V gives CDR1 SGHTA, CDR2 FQGNSA. In DNA form, the CDR3 reads TGTGCCAGCAGCTTAGCGTTACGGGGGGCTGAAGCTTTCTTT. Its translation: CASSLALRGAEAFF.

This chain joins TRBV28 and TRBJ2-5; 8 nucleotides line up with TRBD1. The CDR3 runs 15 residues. Unmatched junction bases numbered 7, after V lost 2 bases and J lost 5 bases. Germline CDR1 MDHEN, CDR2 SYDVKM. CDR3 nucleotides: TGTGCCAGCAGTTTAAGACAGGGGATGCGGGAGACCCAGTACTTC. It specifies CASSLRQGMRETQYF.

Of note for this clone: One junction end does not reproduce the germline sequence, and a read error may be involved. This chain connects TRBV7-3 to TRBJ2-2; the D gene is possibly TRBD1 (6 bases). Germline loops: CDR1 SGHTA, CDR2 FQGTGA. The CDR3 sequence is 14 residues long. DNA of the CDR3: TGTGCCAGCAGCGACACAGGGAACCCCGGGGAGCTGTTTTTT. As protein: CASSDTGNPGELFF.

The V call is TRBV28, the J call TRBJ2-7; D might be TRBD1 (5 bases). This CDR3 comprises 15 residues. V shed 4 bases and J shed 2 bases, with 15 bases lying between them. CDR1 and CDR2 from the germline V gene are MDHEN and SYDVKM. This CDR3 is CASSSSDIATYEQYF. For the CDR3, the DNA is TGTGCCAGCAGTTCCTCGGACATCGCGACCTACGAGCAGTACTTC. Supplemented by reference TRBV28 and TRBJ2-7, the full variable domain reads DVKVTQSSRYLVKRTGEKVFLECVQDMDHENMFWYRQDPGLGLRLIYFSYDVKMKEKGDIPEGYSVSREKKERFSLILESASTNQTSMYLCASSSSDIATYEQYFGPGTRLTVT.

This clone was seen a few times. This chain connects TRBV27 to TRBJ2-6; 8 positions agree with TRBD1. V was pared by 6 bases and J by 2 bases, with 0 bases of the junction left unmatched. The CDR3 length is 14 residues. CDR1 is MNHEY and CDR2 is SMNVEV in the germline V gene (reference sequence). The CDR3 sequence: CASRQGAGANVLTF. The CDR3 region has the DNA TGTGCCAGCAGACAGGGGGCTGGGGCCAACGTCCTGACTTTC.

The chain carries TRBV30 and TRBJ2-2; TRBD1 agrees at 7 bases. CDR1 GTSNPN and CDR2 SVGIG come from the germline V gene (reference sequence). This CDR3 has 15 amino acids. The V gene end was trimmed by 4 bases and the J gene end by 0 bases; junction bases not matched to a gene: 5. CDR3 nucleotide sequence: TGTGCCTGGAACCGAGGGACAGCGAACACCGGGGAGCTGTTTTTT. It is translated as CAWNRGTANTGELFF.

This clone was seen a handful of times. V usage is TRBV6-5 and J usage is TRBJ1-1; no clear D gene. Trimming removed 7 bases from V and 3 bases from J, with 6 bases in between. The CDR3 consists of 11 residues. Looked up from germline, CDR1 is MNHEY and CDR2 is SVGAGI. CDR3: CASTDYTEAFF. CDR3 nucleotide sequence: TGTGCCAGCACCGACTACACTGAAGCTTTCTTT.